This T cell receptor (beta chain) was sequenced during a study of T-cell reconstitution after alpha-beta-depleted transplantation in children. Preparation of the TCRbeta library used unique molecular identifiers. TCRdb independently ran MiXCR on the PCR reads; one entry per CDR3 protein. The data show hundreds of thousands of distinct CDR3 sequences, 10% to 15% seen once. There are 15 residues in the CDR3. The germline gives CDR1 MNHNS, CDR2 SASEGT. Trimming cost V 6 bases and J 3 bases; bases outside gene matches: 4. The rearrangement links TRBV6-1 to TRBJ2-1; TRBD2 aligns across 11 bases. The receptor was isolated from a male patient aged 10 to 17 who had a stem cell transplant for acute myeloid leukemia, so the T cells may come from the graft donor. Sequenced material: PBMCs, mostly from graft donor cells, taken 360 days after TCRalphabeta/CD19-depleted stem cell transplant. CDR3 nucleotides: TGTGCCAGCAGGGTGGGACTAGCGGTCTACAATGAGCAGTTCTTC. It specifies CASRVGLAVYNEQFF.